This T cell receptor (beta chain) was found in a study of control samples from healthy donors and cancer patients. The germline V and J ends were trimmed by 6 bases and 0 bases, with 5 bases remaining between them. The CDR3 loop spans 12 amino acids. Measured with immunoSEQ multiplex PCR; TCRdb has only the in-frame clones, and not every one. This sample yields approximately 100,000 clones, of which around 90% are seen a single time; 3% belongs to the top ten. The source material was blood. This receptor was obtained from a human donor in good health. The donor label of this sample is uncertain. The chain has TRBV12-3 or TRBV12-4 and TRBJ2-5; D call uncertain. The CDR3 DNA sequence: TGTGCCAGCAGATCGGACCAAGAGACCCAGTACTTC. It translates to CASRSDQETQYF.